What follows are 2 T cell receptor beta chains derived from one specimen sequenced in a study of blood T cell repertoires in COVID-19. TCRdb's copy holds only in-frame clones and misses some; the assay was immunoSEQ multiplex PCR. The sample records under 350,000 clones, more than 90% being singletons. The sample consisted of PBMCs or T cells enriched from blood (not recorded which). All receptors come from a man in his 60s who had recovered from COVID-19.

This chain connects TRBV9 to TRBJ2-1; 7 bases agree with TRBD2. This CDR3 comprises 14 residues. CDR1 and CDR2 (germline): SGDLS, YYNGEE. With 3 bases clipped from V and 12 bases from J, the junction kept 12 bases outside the gene matches. This chain's CDR3 is CASSGPSGGGWQFF. CDR3 DNA: TGTGCCAGCAGCGGCCCTAGCGGCGGAGGGTGGCAGTTCTTC. Based on the CDR3 plus reference TRBV9 and TRBJ2-1, the full variable domain is DSGVTQTPKHLITATGQRVTLRCSPRSGDLSVYWYQQSLDQGLQFLIQYYNGEERAKGNILERFSAQQFPDLHSELNLSSLELGDSALYFCASSGPSGGGWQFFGPGTRLTVL.

Worth noting for this clone: The sample carries other DNA sequences with the same CDR3. This rearrangement joins TRBV15 to TRBJ2-6; TRBD1 matches 9 bases. CDR3 length: 15 amino acids. V dropped 9 bases and J dropped 0; count of bases not matched to a gene: 3. Germline values: CDR1 LNHNV, CDR2 YYDKDF (reference sequence). The CDR3 nucleotides read TGTGCCACTTCGACAGGGGGCTCTGGGGCCAACGTCCTGACTTTC. Translating gives CATSTGGSGANVLTF.